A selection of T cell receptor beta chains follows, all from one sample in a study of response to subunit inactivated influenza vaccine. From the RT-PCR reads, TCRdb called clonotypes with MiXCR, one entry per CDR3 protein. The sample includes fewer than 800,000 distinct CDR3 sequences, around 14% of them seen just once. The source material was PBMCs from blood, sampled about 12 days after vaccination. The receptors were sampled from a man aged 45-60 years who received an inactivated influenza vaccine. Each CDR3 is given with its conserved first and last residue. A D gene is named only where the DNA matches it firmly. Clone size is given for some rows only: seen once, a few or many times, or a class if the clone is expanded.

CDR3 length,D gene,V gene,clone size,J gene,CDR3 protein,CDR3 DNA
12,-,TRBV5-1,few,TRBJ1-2,CASSFGSLSYTF,TGCGCCAGCAGCTTCGGCAGCTTAAGCTACACCTTC
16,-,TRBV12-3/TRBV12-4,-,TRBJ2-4,CASSPGEGGAKNIQYF,TGTGCCAGCAGTCCGGGCGAGGGGGGAGCCAAAAACATTCAGTACTTC
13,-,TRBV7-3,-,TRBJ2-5,CASSLNGLETQYF,TGTGCCAGCAGCTTAAACGGCCTAGAGACCCAGTACTTC
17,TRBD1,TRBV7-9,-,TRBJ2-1,CASSTSPGTAPYNEQFF,TGTGCCAGCAGCACGTCCCCCGGGACAGCTCCCTACAATGAGCAGTTCTTC
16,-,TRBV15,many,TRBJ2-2,CATSRERAQGSGELFF,TGTGCCACCAGCAGAGAGCGCGCGCAGGGGAGTGGGGAGCTGTTTTTT
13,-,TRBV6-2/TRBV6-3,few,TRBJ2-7,CASSYSWGYEQYF,TGTGCCAGCAGTTACTCGTGGGGTTACGAGCAGTACTTC
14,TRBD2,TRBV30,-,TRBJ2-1,CAWSAGGSYNEQFF,TGTGCCTGGAGCGCGGGAGGGTCCTACAATGAGCAGTTCTTC
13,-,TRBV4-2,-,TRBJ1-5,CASSQESGQPQHF,TGTGCCAGCAGCCAAGAGTCCGGTCAGCCCCAGCATTTT
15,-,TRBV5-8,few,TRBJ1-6,CASSPQGQGSSPLHF,TGTGCCAGCAGTCCTCAGGGACAAGGGAGTTCACCCCTCCACTTT
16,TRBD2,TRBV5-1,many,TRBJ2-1,CASSLAPAGGYNEQFF,TGCGCCAGCAGCTTGGCCCCAGCGGGGGGTTACAATGAGCAGTTCTTC
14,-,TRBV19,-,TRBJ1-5,CASSFGQVGQPQHF,TGTGCCAGTAGTTTTGGACAAGTCGGTCAGCCCCAGCATTTT
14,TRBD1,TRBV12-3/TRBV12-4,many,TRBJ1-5,CASSPGTVNQPQHF,TGTGCCAGCAGCCCCGGGACAGTCAATCAGCCCCAGCATTTT
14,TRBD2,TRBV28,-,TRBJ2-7,CASSLSGGNGEQYF,TGTGCCAGCAGTTTATCGGGAGGCAATGGCGAGCAGTACTTC
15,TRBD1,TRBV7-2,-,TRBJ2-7,CASSWGQVLSYEQYF,TGTGCCAGCAGTTGGGGACAGGTTCTCTCCTACGAGCAGTACTTC
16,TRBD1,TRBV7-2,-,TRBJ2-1,CASSLAGTGEYNEQFF,TGTGCCAGCAGCTTAGCCGGGACAGGGGAATACAATGAGCAGTTCTTC
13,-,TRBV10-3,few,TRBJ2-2,CAIRDRLTGELFF,TGTGCCATCAGAGACAGGTTAACCGGGGAGCTGTTTTTT
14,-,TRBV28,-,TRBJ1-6,CASSTFSYNSPLHF,TGTGCCAGCAGCACTTTCTCCTATAATTCACCCCTCCACTTT
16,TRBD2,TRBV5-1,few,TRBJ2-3,CASSLEAGGSSDTQYF,TGCGCCAGCAGCTTGGAAGCGGGGGGGTCGTCAGATACGCAGTATTTT
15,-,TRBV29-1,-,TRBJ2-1,CSVEDRRGSYNEQFF,TGCAGCGTTGAAGATCGGAGGGGATCTTACAATGAGCAGTTCTTC
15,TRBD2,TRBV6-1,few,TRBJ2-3,CASSERGRDTDTQYF,TGTGCCAGCAGTGAGAGAGGGAGGGACACAGATACGCAGTATTTT
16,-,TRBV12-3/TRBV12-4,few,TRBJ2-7,CASSFSTGPSSYEQYF,TGTGCCAGCAGTTTTTCTACGGGGCCGAGCTCCTACGAGCAGTACTTC
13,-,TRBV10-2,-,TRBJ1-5,CATYRESNQPQHF,TGCGCCACCTACAGGGAAAGCAATCAGCCCCAGCATTTT
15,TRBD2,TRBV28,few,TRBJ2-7,CASRTLAGGVREQYF,TGTGCCAGCAGAACTCTAGCGGGAGGGGTCCGGGAGCAGTACTTC
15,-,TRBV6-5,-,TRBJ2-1,CASSYSTPSRSEQFF,TGTGCCAGCAGTTACTCGACTCCTAGCCGGAGTGAGCAGTTCTTC
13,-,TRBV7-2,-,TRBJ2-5,CASSSDTLGQNFF,TGTGCCAGCAGCTCGGACACCCTCGGACAGAACTTCTTC
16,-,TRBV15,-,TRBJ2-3,CATSRDPGGSTDTQYF,TGTGCCACCAGCAGAGATCCTGGGGGGAGCACAGATACGCAGTATTTT
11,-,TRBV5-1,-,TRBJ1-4,CASSPGGKLFF,TGCGCCAGCAGCCCGGGGGGAAAACTGTTTTTT
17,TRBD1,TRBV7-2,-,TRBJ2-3,CASSSRQGLAGTDTQYF,TGTGCCAGCAGCTCCAGACAGGGATTGGCGGGCACAGATACGCAGTATTTT
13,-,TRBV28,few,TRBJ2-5,CASSFPQGKTQYF,TGTGCCAGCAGTTTCCCACAGGGCAAGACCCAGTACTTC
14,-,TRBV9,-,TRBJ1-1,CASSPATVNTEAFF,TGTGCCAGCAGCCCAGCGACGGTGAACACTGAAGCTTTCTTT
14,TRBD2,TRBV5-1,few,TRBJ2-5,CASSRGLLGETQYF,TGCGCCAGCAGCAGGGGACTATTAGGCGAGACCCAGTACTTC
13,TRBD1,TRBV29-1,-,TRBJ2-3,CSSSQGSTDTQYF,TGCAGCTCCTCACAGGGGAGCACAGATACGCAGTATTTT
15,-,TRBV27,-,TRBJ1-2,CASSPRTTGGYGYTF,TGTGCCAGCAGCCCAAGGACCACCGGGGGCTATGGCTACACCTTC
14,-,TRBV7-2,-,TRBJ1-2,CASSLTRGTYGYTF,TGTGCCAGCAGCTTAACCCGAGGGACCTATGGCTACACCTTC
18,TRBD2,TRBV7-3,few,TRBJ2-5,CASSLYVSGYRGKETQYF,TGTGCCAGCAGCTTATACGTTAGCGGGTACCGGGGAAAAGAGACCCAGTACTTC
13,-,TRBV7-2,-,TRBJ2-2,CASSQIRAGELFF,TGTGCCAGCAGTCAAATAAGGGCCGGGGAGCTGTTTTTT
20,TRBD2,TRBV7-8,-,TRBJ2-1,CASSLSMRLAGGPGYNEQFF,TGTGCCAGCAGCTTATCTATGAGACTAGCGGGGGGGCCTGGCTACAATGAGCAGTTCTTC
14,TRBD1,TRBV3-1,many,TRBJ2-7,CASSPRTGRLEQYF,TGTGCCAGCAGCCCACGGACAGGTCGGCTCGAGCAGTACTTC
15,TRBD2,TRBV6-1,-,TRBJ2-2,CASKSGGQGTGELFF,TGTGCCAGCAAGAGCGGGGGCCAAGGCACCGGGGAGCTGTTTTTT
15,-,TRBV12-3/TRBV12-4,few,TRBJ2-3,CASGPMGGVSDTQYF,TGTGCCAGCGGTCCCATGGGCGGGGTCTCAGATACGCAGTATTTT
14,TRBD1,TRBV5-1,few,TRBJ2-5,CASSQGQGVETQYF,TGCGCCAGCAGCCAGGGACAGGGGGTAGAGACCCAGTACTTC
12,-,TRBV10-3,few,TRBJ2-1,CAISLDTLAQFF,TGTGCCATCAGCTTGGACACTCTTGCGCAGTTCTTC